The rows below give T cell receptor beta chains drawn from one sample of a study of identical twins. Via MiXCR, TCRdb re-called the 5' RACE reads, giving one row per CDR3 protein. The table has 250,000 to 300,000 distinct CDR3 sequences, 6.5% to 9.5% seen once. These data were also reused for a study on yellow fever vaccine responses in identical twins.

The sample consisted of CD8+ T cells sorted from blood. The receptors come from a woman in her late teens or twenties in good health. Each CDR3 is given with its conserved first and last residue. The D gene is left open where the match is weak. A clone size is listed for some rows: how often the clone was seen (once, few, many), or a class if it is expanded.

J: TRBJ1-2
length: 15
D: TRBD1
V: TRBV3-1
size: .
CDR3: CASSLGQGRAYGYTF
DNA: TGTGCCAGCAGCCTCGGACAGGGAAGGGCCTATGGCTACACCTTC

J: TRBJ2-5
length: 15
D: TRBD2
V: TRBV27
size: once
CDR3: CASSYSGGARETQYF
DNA: TGTGCCAGCAGTTATAGCGGGGGGGCAAGGGAGACCCAGTACTTC

J: TRBJ2-3
length: 17
D: TRBD2
V: TRBV6-1
size: few
CDR3: CASRNPGRGRVTDTQYF
DNA: TGTGCCAGCCGCAACCCAGGGCGGGGGAGAGTTACAGATACGCAGTATTTT

J: TRBJ2-7
length: 14
D: .
V: TRBV7-9
size: .
CDR3: CASSSLGQRDEQYF
DNA: TGTGCCAGCAGCTCCTTGGGACAGCGGGACGAGCAGTACTTC

J: TRBJ1-2
length: 14
D: .
V: TRBV4-2
size: many
CDR3: CASSQEAGVGGYTF
DNA: TGTGCCAGCAGCCAAGAAGCAGGGGTCGGTGGCTACACCTTC

J: TRBJ2-3
length: 12
D: .
V: TRBV2
size: .
CDR3: CASTSKVDTQYF
DNA: TGTGCCAGTACAAGCAAGGTCGATACGCAGTATTTT

J: TRBJ2-7
length: 14
D: .
V: TRBV6-5
size: few
CDR3: CASSYAGLGFEQYF
DNA: TGTGCCAGCAGTTACGCGGGCCTGGGCTTTGAGCAGTACTTC

J: TRBJ2-7
length: 14
D: .
V: TRBV27
size: .
CDR3: CASSFGSAAFEQYF
DNA: TGTGCCAGCAGTTTCGGGTCCGCGGCCTTCGAGCAGTACTTC

J: TRBJ2-2
length: 14
D: .
V: TRBV4-3
size: .
CDR3: CASSQVLSGGELFF
DNA: TGCGCCAGCAGCCAAGTACTTAGCGGCGGGGAGCTGTTTTTT

J: TRBJ1-6
length: 13
D: .
V: TRBV4-1
size: many
CDR3: CASSQEFNSRVHF
DNA: TGCGCCAGCAGCCAAGAATTTAATTCACGAGTACACTTT

J: TRBJ2-4
length: 14
D: TRBD2
V: TRBV12-3/TRBV12-4
size: .
CDR3: CGSRVAGGKNIQYF
DNA: TGTGGCAGCAGGGTAGCGGGGGGAAAAAACATTCAGTACTTC

J: TRBJ2-2
length: 13
D: .
V: TRBV20-1
size: few
CDR3: CSAGTTNTGELFF
DNA: TGCAGTGCTGGGACGACGAACACCGGGGAGCTGTTTTTT

J: TRBJ2-3
length: 17
D: .
V: TRBV7-9
size: .
CDR3: CASSPKTGAESTDTQYF
DNA: TGTGCCAGCAGTCCTAAAACGGGAGCGGAGAGCACAGATACGCAGTATTTT

J: TRBJ2-7
length: 12
D: .
V: TRBV29-1
size: few
CDR3: CSAEGEAYEQYF
DNA: TGCAGCGCGGAAGGAGAGGCCTACGAGCAGTACTTC

J: TRBJ2-3
length: 17
D: .
V: TRBV7-2
size: few
CDR3: CASSLTGPDSLTDTQYF
DNA: TGTGCCAGCAGCTTAACGGGTCCGGACAGCCTCACAGATACGCAGTATTTT

J: TRBJ2-1
length: 13
D: .
V: TRBV4-3
size: .
CDR3: CASSPGLQNEQFF
DNA: TGCGCCAGCAGCCCGGGACTTCAGAATGAGCAGTTCTTC

J: TRBJ2-6
length: 19
D: TRBD1
V: TRBV11-1
size: few
CDR3: CASSSNGGTGGSGANVLTF
DNA: TGTGCCAGCAGCTCCAACGGCGGGACAGGGGGCTCTGGGGCCAACGTCCTGACTTTC

J: TRBJ2-7
length: 13
D: TRBD2
V: TRBV7-8
size: many
CDR3: CASSLSGRDEQYF
DNA: TGTGCCAGCAGCTTAAGCGGGAGGGACGAGCAGTACTTC

J: TRBJ2-3
length: 17
D: TRBD2
V: TRBV25-1
size: .
CDR3: CASSEYGLAGPKDTQYF
DNA: TGTGCCAGCAGTGAATATGGACTAGCGGGTCCCAAAGATACGCAGTATTTT

J: TRBJ1-5
length: 13
D: .
V: TRBV5-6
size: few
CDR3: CASSTGGNQPQHF
DNA: TGTGCCAGCAGCACCGGGGGAAATCAGCCCCAGCATTTT

J: TRBJ2-3
length: 12
D: .
V: TRBV29-1
size: many
CDR3: CSVERETDTQYF
DNA: TGCAGCGTTGAGCGGGAAACAGATACGCAGTATTTT

J: TRBJ2-3
length: 15
D: .
V: TRBV7-7
size: .
CDR3: CASSPSSEGTDTQYF
DNA: TGTGCTAGCAGCCCCTCTAGCGAGGGAACAGATACGCAGTATTTT